The present T cell receptor beta chain was sequenced within a study of CD8 T cells in ankylosing spondylitis. Looked up from germline, CDR1 is SGHKS and CDR2 is YYEKEE (reference sequence). The CDR3 length is 13 residues. Trimming shortened V by 3 bases and J by 5 bases, and 8 bases separated the two germline ends. Study observations and caveats: There was a TCR beta motif, made of 7 to 9 highly homologous variants, that appeared characteristic of ankylosing spondylitis blood.

This clonotype was seen only a few times. Its target is not known. TCRdb processed the 5' RACE reads anew with MiXCR; each CDR3 protein has one entry. The data contain 270,000 or so distinct CDR3 sequences, 15% to 20% of them singletons. The receptor was derived from a male donor with ankylosing spondylitis or in good health (not recorded which). This chain uses TRBV5-5 with TRBJ2-2; possibly TRBD1 for D (6 bases). The sample comprised blood, either unsorted or a sorted T cell fraction (not recorded which). CDR3 DNA: TGTGCCAGCAGCTCGGACAGAACCGGGGAGCTGTTTTTT. Translating it yields CASSSDRTGELFF.